The 14 T cell receptor beta chains reported below all come from one sample, sequenced in a study of metastatic and nonmetastatic thyroid tumors. Thyroid surgery took place with no prior treatment in any patient. MiXCR was used by TCRdb to re-call the PCR reads. This sample has over 9,500 clones; roughly 31% occur once, and the top ten carry around 14%. Sequenced input: tumor tissue. The source of these receptors is a male donor with papillary thyroid cancer or a benign thyroid nodule (not recorded which). Some clones in this sample may be carry-over from other donors' samples.

This chain links TRBV20-1 with TRBJ2-1; D remains ambiguous. This CDR3 comprises 15 residues. CDR1 DFQATT and CDR2 SNEGSKA come from the germline V gene (reference sequence). V lost 1 base and J lost 1, with 11 bases in between. The CDR3 here is CSARVRGVSYNEQFF. For the CDR3, the DNA is TGCAGTGCTAGAGTACGCGGAGTGTCCTACAATGAGCAGTTCTTC.

This clone was found a few times. The junction departs from germline at one end; a sequencing error may be responsible. The chain links TRBV6-1 to TRBJ2-2; 8 positions match TRBD1. The CDR3 extends over 13 amino acids. Germline CDR1 reads MNHNS; CDR2 reads SASEGT. Here the CDR3 reads CATSRQGNQGAVF. In nucleotides, the CDR3 is TGTGCCACTTCCCGACAGGGGAACCAGGGAGCTGTTTTT.

This clone was detected ten times or more. The chain couples TRBV6-1 to TRBJ1-5; D ambiguous. This CDR3 is built from 13 residues. V was clipped by 6 bases and J by 0 bases, with 6 bases between them. From germline, CDR1 is MNHNS and CDR2 SASEGT. The CDR3 is CASSRSSNQPQHF. CDR3 bases: TGTGCCAGCAGCAGATCTAGCAATCAGCCCCAGCATTTT.

The chain couples TRBV10-2 to TRBJ2-3; D not resolved. Germline CDR1 reads WSHSY; CDR2 reads SAAADI. Between the trimmed V and J ends, which lost 3 bases and 3 bases, there was a span of 7 bases. The CDR3 has 13 amino acids. This CDR3 reads CASSEPGTDTQYF. Written as DNA, the CDR3 is TGCGCCAGCAGTGAACCCGGGACAGATACGCAGTATTTT.

By proportion, this clone is medium-sized. This rearrangement joins TRBV4-3 to TRBJ1-2; D remains ambiguous. V lost 4 bases and J 0 bases, leaving 9 bases between the germline ends. This CDR3 comprises 14 residues. Germline-derived CDR1 and CDR2 are LGHNA and YSLEER. The CDR3, as DNA: TGCGCCAGCAGCCTGGACCGAGCTAACTATGGCTACACCTTC. Translation gives CASSLDRANYGYTF.

This clone was observed once. One end of the junction is discordant with germline, which a read error may explain. The chain employs TRBV3-1 and TRBJ1-5; D remains ambiguous. The germline CDR1 and CDR2 sequences are LGHDT and YNNKEL (reference sequence). There are 16 residues in the CDR3. In DNA form, the CDR3 reads TGTCCCAGCAGCCGGACGGTGGGAGGGAGCAATCAGCCCCAGCATTTT. This sequence encodes CPSSRTVGGSNQPQHF. The full variable domain, rest sourced from reference TRBV3-1 and TRBJ1-5, is DTAVSQTPKYLVTQMGNDKSIKCEQNLGHDTMYWYKQDSKKFLKIMFSYNNKELIINETVPNRFSPKSPDKAHLNLHINSLELGDSAVYFCPSSRTVGGSNQPQHFGDGTRLSIL.

This clone has just a few counts. The conserved phenylalanine or tryptophan normally closing the CDR3 is absent here, so this likely arose from a read error. The chain links TRBV6-1 to TRBJ2-7, with D perhaps matching TRBD1 (7 bases). Germline V gives CDR1 MNHNS, CDR2 SASEGT. This CDR3 is 15 amino acids long. V gave up 6 bases and J gave up 6 bases, with 21 bases separating them. CDR3 sequence reads: CASSITTGEALEQYS. The CDR3 DNA reads as TGTGCCAGCAGCATCACTACAGGGGAGGCACTCGAGCAGTACTCC.

This clone came up many times. The same CDR3 is also encoded by other DNA sequences in this sample. The chain uses TRBV20-1 and TRBJ2-7; possibly TRBD2 for D (5 bases). CDR3 length: 14 residues. Germline V gene sequence: CDR1 DFQATT, CDR2 SNEGSKA (reference sequence). V was trimmed by 3 bases and J by 4 bases, leaving 16 bases between them. This CDR3 reads CSASSPSGSYEQYV. The CDR3 nucleotides are TGCAGTGCTAGTAGCCCTAGTGGGAGTTACGAGCAGTACGTC.

The V gene is TRBV30, the J gene TRBJ1-1; 9 nucleotides agree with TRBD1. The V segment lost 0 bases and the J segment 7 bases; nucleotides outside the gene matches: 6. Per the germline V gene, CDR1 is GTSNPN and CDR2 is SVGIG (reference sequence). This CDR3 has 14 amino acids. The CDR3 is CAWSVWDRVFEAFF. CDR3 coding DNA: TGTGCCTGGAGTGTATGGGACAGGGTATTTGAAGCTTTCTTT.

The chain couples TRBV2 to TRBJ2-7, with a weak D call TRBD2 (6 bases). Trimming stripped 7 bases from V and 3 bases from J, with 10 bases between. The CDR3 sequence is 12 residues long. Germline CDR1 SNHLY, CDR2 FYNNEI. The CDR3 nucleotides read TGTGCCAGCACCGGGACTCACTACGAGCAGTACTTC. Amino acid sequence: CASTGTHYEQYF.

Worth noting for this clone: Since no conserved phenylalanine or tryptophan closes the CDR3, a read error is the likely cause. The DNA is left out, because the CDR3 cannot be placed on it with certainty; the CDR3 is given as TCRdb lists it. This rearrangement joins TRBV28 to TRBJ2-2; TRBD1, the table's D call, lacks a check against the DNA. The CDR3 is made up of 18 amino acids, end residues included. From germline, CDR1 is MDHEN and CDR2 SYDVKM. The CDR3 is CASSLVRDRGPDTGELFI.

V gene TRBV7-9 combines with J gene TRBJ2-7, with 12 bases lining up with TRBD2. Per germline, CDR1 SEHNR and CDR2 FQNEAQ (reference sequence). Losses at the gene ends were 1 base for V and 6 bases for J; bases not matched to a gene: 1. The CDR3 covers 14 residues. DNA of the CDR3: TGTGCCAGCAGCTTAGGGGGACTAGCGGGCGAGCAGTACTTC. It encodes CASSLGGLAGEQYF.

By proportion, this clone is large. The chain combines TRBV7-2 with TRBJ1-2; perhaps TRBD1 as D (5 bases). V was cut by 5 bases and J by 8 bases, with 18 bases left in between. The CDR3 loop spans 14 amino acids. The V gene's germline CDR1 is SGHTA and CDR2 FQGNSA. DNA of the CDR3: TGTGCCAGCAGCCGGATCGACAGTCTGGGCGGCTACACCTTC. Translated, it gives CASSRIDSLGGYTF.

The chain combines TRBV3-1 with TRBJ1-2; 10 nucleotides line up with TRBD1. The length of the CDR3 is 15 residues. Germline-derived CDR1 and CDR2 are LGHDT and YNNKEL (reference sequence). Unmatched junction bases numbered 4, after V lost 4 bases and J lost 2 bases. The CDR3 DNA reads as TGTGCCAGCAGCCCATCGACAGGGGGCAACTATGGCTACACCTTC. Translated, it gives CASSPSTGGNYGYTF.